The rows below give T cell receptor beta chains drawn from one sample of a study of blood T cell repertoires in COVID-19. Sequencing was performed with immunoSEQ multiplex PCR; in TCRdb, only in-frame clones are kept and a portion is missing. The sample holds nearly 350,000 clones, approximately 90% seen once. The sequencing sample was made of peripheral blood. The receptors were gathered from a young woman who had recovered from COVID-19. The CDR3 runs from the conserved cysteine through the conserved F or W. A D gene is named only where the DNA matches it firmly. Size is omitted from some rows. Given values are once, few, many or a class for expanded clones.

TRBJ1-1	-	-	TRBV5-6	CASSFNQAREAFF	TGTGCCAGCAGCTTTAACCAAGCGCGAGAAGCTTTCTTT
TRBJ2-1	TRBD2	-	TRBV15	CATSGPGTSGRNEQFF	TGTGCCACCAGTGGACCCGGGACTAGCGGGAGGAATGAGCAGTTCTTC
TRBJ1-1	-	once	TRBV11-2	CASSSRAINPRRTEAFF	TGTGCCAGCAGCTCGCGAGCAATCAATCCCAGGAGGACTGAAGCTTTCTTT
TRBJ1-4	-	-	TRBV15	CATSRDLRDLGNEKLFF	TGTGCCACCAGCAGAGATCTACGGGACTTGGGCAATGAAAAACTGTTTTTT
TRBJ1-2	TRBD1	-	TRBV27	CASSLSVGQGVYGYTF	TGTGCCAGCAGTTTATCGGTGGGCCAGGGGGTATATGGCTACACCTTC
TRBJ2-2	TRBD2	-	TRBV4-1	CASSQDRLAAYTGELFF	TGCGCCAGCAGCCAAGACCGCCTAGCGGCCTACACCGGGGAGCTGTTTTTT
TRBJ1-4	-	-	TRBV15	CATSRDSWGEGEKLFF	TGTGCCACCAGCAGAGATTCTTGGGGGGAGGGTGAAAAACTGTTTTTT
TRBJ1-6	TRBD1	-	TRBV5-1	CASSTGTASNSPLHF	TGCGCCAGCAGCACGGGGACAGCTTCTAATTCACCCCTCCACTTT
TRBJ1-4	-	-	TRBV11-3	CASSTEGEKLFF	TGTGCCAGCAGCACCGAGGGTGAAAAACTGTTTTTT
TRBJ2-5	-	once	TRBV4-1	CASSQDKESFETQYF	TGCGCCAGCAGCCAAGACAAGGAGTCGTTCGAGACCCAGTACTTC
TRBJ2-5	TRBD1	-	TRBV6-5	CASSSPLAGGWETQYF	TGTGCCAGCAGTTCACCCCTGGCAGGGGGCTGGGAGACCCAGTACTTC
TRBJ2-1	-	-	TRBV3-1/TRBV3-2	CASTRGSSYNEQFF	TGTGCCAGCACACGAGGAAGTAGCTACAATGAGCAGTTCTTC
TRBJ2-1	TRBD2	-	TRBV4-3	CASSQDGEGYNEQFF	TGCGCCAGCAGCCAAGATGGGGAGGGGTACAATGAGCAGTTCTTC
TRBJ2-3	TRBD2	-	TRBV27	CASSGGLAASTDTQYF	TGTGCCAGCAGTGGGGGACTAGCGGCTAGCACAGATACGCAGTATTTT
TRBJ1-2	-	once	TRBV5-1	CASSLAGGAGYGYTF	TGCGCCAGCAGCTTGGCAGGCGGCGCGGGCTATGGCTACACCTTC
TRBJ2-1	TRBD1	-	TRBV11-3	CASSRRQGTPNEQFF	TGTGCCAGCAGCCGCCGACAGGGGACCCCCAATGAGCAGTTCTTC
TRBJ1-6	-	-	TRBV11-2	CASSRWGGLNSPLHF	TGTGCCAGCAGCCGTTGGGGGGGCCTGAATTCACCCCTCCACTTT
TRBJ2-3	-	-	TRBV6-5	CASSYSERDTQYF	TGTGCCAGCAGTTACTCGGAGCGGGATACGCAGTATTTT
TRBJ1-5	-	-	TRBV11-2	CASSLDGGIAYRSNQPQHF	TGTGCCAGCAGCTTAGACGGGGGGATTGCATATAGGAGCAATCAGCCCCAGCATTTT
TRBJ1-6	TRBD1	-	TRBV14	CASSQRTGGWSYNSPLHF	TGTGCCAGCAGCCAAAGGACAGGGGGTTGGTCCTATAATTCACCCCTCCACTTT
TRBJ1-5	-	few	TRBV3-1/TRBV3-2	CASSQDRWTSQHF	TGTGCCAGCAGCCAAGATCGGTGGACATCCCAGCATTTT
TRBJ2-3	TRBD2	-	TRBV9	CASSELAGGRGTDTQYF	TGTGCCAGCAGTGAACTAGCGGGAGGGAGGGGCACAGATACGCAGTATTTT